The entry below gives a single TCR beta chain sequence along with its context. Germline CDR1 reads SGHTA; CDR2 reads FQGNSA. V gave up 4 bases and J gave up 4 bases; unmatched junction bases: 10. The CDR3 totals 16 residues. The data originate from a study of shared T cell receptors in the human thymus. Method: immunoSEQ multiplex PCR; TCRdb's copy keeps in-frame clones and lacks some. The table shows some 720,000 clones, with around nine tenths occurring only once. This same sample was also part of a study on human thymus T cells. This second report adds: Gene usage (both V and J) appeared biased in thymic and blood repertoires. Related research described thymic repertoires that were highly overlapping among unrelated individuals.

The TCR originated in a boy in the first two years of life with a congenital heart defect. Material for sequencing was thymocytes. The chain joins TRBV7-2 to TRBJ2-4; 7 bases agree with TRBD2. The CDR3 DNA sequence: TGTGCCAGCAGCTCCAGGGCTCTAGCGGAGAAAAACATTCAGTACTTC. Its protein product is CASSSRALAEKNIQYF.